What follows are 23 T cell receptor beta chains derived from one specimen sequenced in a study of T cell responses to AZD1222 COVID-19 vaccine. The table came from immunoSEQ multiplex PCR; TCRdb's copy has only in-frame clones and leaves some out. The sample lists 86,000 or so clones; around nine tenths were seen once. Sequencing used peripheral blood, obtained 28 days after the second AZD1222 dose. These receptor sequences come from an adult who received the AZD1222 COVID-19 vaccine.

The rearrangement uses TRBV6-4 and TRBJ2-1, with D unresolved. Trimming removed 6 bases at V and 0 bases at J, with 12 bases between. The CDR3 sequence is 15 residues long. Germline-derived CDR1 and CDR2 are MRHNA and SNTAGT. CDR3 sequence reads: CASSTEVGSYNEQFF. The DNA of the CDR3 is TGTGCCAGCAGCACAGAGGTGGGCTCCTACAATGAGCAGTTCTTC.

This chain joins TRBV24-1 and TRBJ2-7; D may be TRBD1 or TRBD2 (5 bases each). The CDR3 spans 13 residues. Germline assignment: CDR1 KGHDR and CDR2 SFDVKD. The V and J ends lost 2 bases and 7 bases respectively, with 11 bases between them. The CDR3 protein is CATSDSGRQEQYF. CDR3 in DNA: TGTGCCACCAGTGATTCGGGACGGCAAGAGCAGTACTTC.

The V gene is TRBV5-1, the J gene TRBJ1-5, with D perhaps TRBD1 (6 bases). Germline V gene lookup returns CDR1 SGHRS and CDR2 YFSETQ. CDR3 length: 14 residues. V shed 4 bases and J shed 5 bases, with 13 bases lying between them. DNA for the CDR3: TGCGCCAGCAGCCTAGGGGGATTCGATCAGCCCCAGCATTTT. Translating gives CASSLGGFDQPQHF.

The genes are TRBV19 and TRBJ2-7; TRBD1 aligns across 10 bases. Germline assignment: CDR1 LNHDA and CDR2 SQIVND (reference sequence). The CDR3 has 14 residues. V was clipped by 5 bases and J by 5 bases; unmatched bases: 6. The CDR3 nucleotides are TGTGCCAGTAGTCCGGGACAGGGGTGGAACGAGCAGTACTTC. Its protein product is CASSPGQGWNEQYF.

The chain is built from TRBV6-5 and TRBJ1-4; TRBD1 might be the D (5 bases). Trimming left V 4 bases short and J 5 bases short, with 14 bases between. This CDR3 has 15 residues. Germline V gene sequence: CDR1 MNHEY, CDR2 SVGAGI. The CDR3 here is CASSSSRVGNEKLFF. DNA for the CDR3: TGTGCCAGCAGTTCCAGCAGGGTTGGCAATGAAAAACTGTTTTTT.

This chain connects TRBV7-2 to TRBJ2-5; weak D call: TRBD2 (5 bases). The CDR3 runs to 16 residues. Trimming took 5 bases from V and 1 from J, leaving 17 bases between them. Germline CDR1 and CDR2: SGHTA and FQGNSA. The DNA for the CDR3 is TGTGCCAGCAGCACTAGAGTACGTGCTACCCAAGAGACCCAGTACTTC. This translates into CASSTRVRATQETQYF. Combining the CDR3 with reference TRBV7-2 and TRBJ2-5 gives the whole variable domain GAGVSQSPSNKVTEKGKDVELRCDPISGHTALYWYRQSLGQGLEFLIYFQGNSAPDKSGLPSDRFSAERTGGSVSTLTIQRTQQEDSAVYLCASSTRVRATQETQYFGPGTRLLVL.

The chain carries TRBV28 and TRBJ1-2; D is perhaps TRBD1 (5 bases). Trimming removed 6 bases at V and 6 bases at J, with 14 bases between. Germline CDR1 reads MDHEN; CDR2 reads SYDVKM. The CDR3 covers 13 residues. The CDR3 sequence: CASSSGTQHGYTF. In nucleotides, the CDR3 is TGTGCCAGCAGCTCCGGGACCCAACATGGCTACACCTTC.

V usage is TRBV19 and J usage is TRBJ2-1, with TRBD2 matching 14 bases. CDR3 length: 15 residues. CDR1 LNHDA and CDR2 SQIVND come from the germline V gene (reference sequence). J gave up 8 bases and V 5 bases, and 5 bases lay outside the gene matches. The CDR3 spells CASSPGTSGSDEQFF. The CDR3 DNA is TGTGCCAGTAGTCCCGGGACTAGCGGGAGTGATGAGCAGTTCTTC.

CDR3 loop: CASSLGAGDSNQPQHF. CDR3 nucleotide sequence: TGTGCCAGCAGCCTCGGGGCAGGGGATAGCAATCAGCCCCAGCATTTT. The chain joins TRBV21-1 to TRBJ1-5; the table's D call of TRBD1 was not tested on the DNA. TRBV21-1 is marked as a pseudogene. The CDR3 length is 16 residues.

The CDR3 region is CASSEALGVTNQPQHF. The CDR3, as DNA: TGTGCCAGCAGTGAAGCGCTAGGGGTCACCAATCAGCCCCAGCATTTT. The chain employs TRBV6-1 and TRBJ1-5; D perhaps matches TRBD1 (5 bases). Trimming removed 0 bases from V and 3 bases from J, with 12 bases in between. The CDR3 has 16 residues. Germline V gene lookup returns CDR1 MNHNS and CDR2 SASEGT.

The rearrangement joins TRBV4-1 to TRBJ2-7; 7 nucleotides agree with TRBD2. Trimming took 2 bases from V and 4 from J; bases not matched to a gene: 5. Germline loops: CDR1 MGHRA, CDR2 YSYEKL. This CDR3 comprises 14 residues. The CDR3 DNA sequence: TGCGCCAGCAGCCAAAGGGCTAGCGGATACGAGCAGTACTTC. This codes for CASSQRASGYEQYF.

In its sample, this clone was seen once. The V gene is TRBV6-4, the J gene TRBJ2-1, with 10 nucleotides matching TRBD1. Germline CDR1 MRHNA, CDR2 SNTAGT. CDR3 length equals 15 residues. V lost 3 bases and J lost 3; bases outside the gene matches: 2. The CDR3 sequence: CASSDGTGDYNEQFF. CDR3 bases: TGTGCCAGCAGTGATGGGACAGGGGACTACAATGAGCAGTTCTTC.

V is TRBV7-9 and J is TRBJ1-4, with 9 bases identical to TRBD1. CDR1 is SEHNR, CDR2 FQNEAQ, per germline (reference sequence). After removal of 1 base from V and 7 bases from J, the junction contained 10 bases not matched to a gene. CDR3 length: 17 residues. For the CDR3, the DNA is TGTGCCAGCAGCTTAGTTCTCGCCGGGACAGGGAGTGAAAAACTGTTTTTT. Translating gives CASSLVLAGTGSEKLFF.

The chain carries TRBV10-3 and TRBJ2-3; D is unresolved. This CDR3 has 16 residues. Trimming removed 5 bases at V and 0 bases at J, with 15 bases between. The germline V gene encodes CDR1 ENHRY and CDR2 SYGVKD. The CDR3 nucleotides are TGTGCCATCAGTTGGCGGAGCGTTCCTAGCACAGATACGCAGTATTTT. Residues: CAISWRSVPSTDTQYF.

This clone has only one observation. The chain has TRBV27 and TRBJ2-1; a weak D match, TRBD1 (6 bases). The V end was cut by 5 bases, the J end by 4 bases, with 9 bases between. Germline V gene sequence: CDR1 MNHEY, CDR2 SMNVEV (reference sequence). The CDR3 has 13 residues. The CDR3 region is CASSARGYNEQFF. The CDR3 DNA reads as TGTGCCAGCAGTGCCAGGGGATACAATGAGCAGTTCTTC.

The J gene is TRBJ1-5, the V gene TRBV5-1; unclear D gene. The CDR3 runs 16 residues. With 0 bases removed from V and 3 bases from J, the gap between germline ends came to 13 bases. Germline V gene lookup returns CDR1 SGHRS and CDR2 YFSETQ. CDR3 DNA sequence: TGCGCCAGCAGCTTGGGTCCTCAATCGCTCAATCAGCCCCAGCATTTT. This sequence encodes CASSLGPQSLNQPQHF.

The V and J genes are TRBV10-1 and TRBJ2-1, with D maybe TRBD1 (6 bases). Trimming took off 5 bases at V and 5 bases at J, with 16 bases between the two ends. Germline V gene sequence: CDR1 WNHNN, CDR2 SYGVQD (reference sequence). The CDR3 runs 15 residues. CDR3: CASSQTGTGHNEQFF. The CDR3 DNA reads TGCGCCAGCAGTCAGACAGGTACCGGCCACAATGAGCAGTTCTTC.

This clone was observed a handful of times. CDR3 region: CASSQYGRSSYEQYF. In nucleotides, the CDR3 is TGTGCCAGCAGTCAGTATGGGAGGAGCTCCTACGAGCAGTACTTC. V is TRBV2 and J is TRBJ2-7; maybe TRBD2 (6 bases). Germline CDR1 SNHLY, CDR2 FYNNEI. V lost 5 bases to trimming and J lost 0 bases, with 14 bases between them. The length of the CDR3 is 15 residues.

CDR3 protein: CASSLGPGRSPEQYF. The CDR3 region has the DNA TGTGCCAGCAGCTTGGGGCCAGGAAGGTCACCCGAGCAGTACTTC. The gene calls are TRBV5-4 and TRBJ2-7, with D unresolved. CDR1 and CDR2 from the germline V gene are SGHNT and YYREEE (reference sequence). The V and J ends lost 0 bases and 6 bases respectively, with 16 bases between them. The length of the CDR3 is 15 residues.

The gene calls are TRBV4-2 and TRBJ2-7, with TRBD1 as a possible D gene (7 bases). V dropped 0 bases and J dropped 2 bases, with 14 bases sitting between them. The germline V gene encodes CDR1 LGHNA and CDR2 YNFKEQ. The CDR3 is made up of 16 amino acids. The chain's CDR3 is CASSQDEGRGAYEQYF. DNA for the CDR3: TGTGCCAGCAGCCAAGATGAAGGCAGGGGGGCCTACGAGCAGTACTTC.

The chain carries TRBV7-6 and TRBJ2-5; 9 bases match TRBD1. Germline V gene data show CDR1 as SGHVS and CDR2 as FNYEAQ. V shed 1 base, J shed 5 bases, and the junction held 2 bases outside the gene matches. The CDR3 extends over 14 amino acids. In DNA form, the CDR3 reads TGTGCCAGCAGCTTAGTAGGGACAGGGGAGACCCAGTACTTC. Translating it yields CASSLVGTGETQYF. Full variable domain (rest looked up from reference TRBV7-6 and TRBJ2-5): GAGVSQSPRYKVTKRGQDVALRCDPISGHVSLYWYRQALGQGPEFLTYFNYEAQQDKSGLPNDRFSAERPEGSISTLTIQRTEQRDSAMYRCASSLVGTGETQYFGPGTRLLVL.

This chain uses TRBV18 with TRBJ1-2; D unclear. The CDR3 extends over 15 amino acids. In germline, CDR1 is KGHSH, CDR2 LQKENI. V was clipped by 2 bases and J by 0 bases, with 10 bases between them. The DNA of the CDR3 is TGTGCCAGCTCACCAATCCAGGACGCTAACTATGGCTACACCTTC. Translated: CASSPIQDANYGYTF.

The chain is built from TRBV29-1 and TRBJ2-3; no clear D. With 4 bases removed from V and 2 bases from J, the gap between germline ends came to 10 bases. The germline CDR1 and CDR2 sequences are SQVTM and ANQGSEA. This CDR3 is built from 13 residues. The CDR3 loop is CSVVLGNTDTQYF. CDR3 coding DNA: TGCAGCGTTGTTCTCGGCAACACAGATACGCAGTATTTT.